This T cell receptor beta chain was sequenced in a study of vaccination and CD4 T cells after COVID-19. Notes on the study in general: Median counts of SARS-CoV-2-reactive clonotypes increased from 21 to 38; this difference was not significant.

The CDR3 contains 13 residues. Trimming pared 0 bases from V and 5 bases from J, leaving 10 bases between. Germline lookup yields CDR1 DFQATT and CDR2 SNEGSKA (reference sequence). With the Oncomine TCR Beta short-read assay, DNA from cultured CD4+ T cells was sequenced. TCRdb reprocessed the PCR reads with MiXCR, giving one entry per CDR3 protein. The repertoire consists of 8,000 to 9,500 distinct CDR3 sequences, with approximately 39% occurring once and the leading ten covering around 18%. Regarding treatment: approximately nine-day PBMC culture with coronavirus spike peptide pools or control peptides (ViraFEST assay). Before the COVID-19 pandemic (2011-2018), CD4+ T cells were obtained from the unexposed donor. This clonotype was picked up a small number of times. Its matching antigen is unknown.

Sequenced sample: CD4+ T cells from blood, cultured in vitro. This sequence joins TRBV20-1 and TRBJ2-5; D is perhaps TRBD2 (6 bases). The receptor was isolated from a human donor in good health. CDR3 nucleotides: TGCAGTGCTAGAGACCTAGGAGGGGAGACCCAGTACTTC. Translated: CSARDLGGETQYF.